This TCR beta chain was observed in a study of T cell repertoires in cytomegalovirus infection. Study details: CMV infection together with matching HLA type was indicated by public TCR beta signatures.

Germline V CDR1 and CDR2: LNHDA, SQIVND (reference sequence). The V end lost 6 bases, the J end lost 7 bases, and 6 bases lay between the germline ends. There are 11 residues in the CDR3. Note on this clonotype: Its specificity is unknown.

TCRdb processed the reads anew with MiXCR; each CDR3 protein has one entry. This table has roughly 78,000 distinct CDR3 sequences, approximately 42% appearing once. The V call is TRBV19, the J call TRBJ2-2; maybe TRBD1 (5 bases). This sample comprised CD8+ T cells from cultured PBMCs, obtained from culture after CMV antigen stimulation. The receptor was isolated from a human donor in good health (CMV status not recorded). Some clones in this sample may be carry-over from other donors' samples. This CDR3 is CASSQGGELFF. The CDR3 DNA sequence: TGTGCCAGTAGCCAGGGCGGGGAGCTGTTTTTT. The full variable domain, its missing parts supplied by reference TRBV19 and TRBJ2-2, is DGGITQSPKYLFRKEGQNVTLSCEQNLNHDAMYWYRQDPGQGLRLIYYSQIVNDFQKGDIAEGYSVSREKKESFPLTVTSAQKNPTAFYLCASSQGGELFFGEGSRLTVL.